These T cell receptor beta chains were read from a single sample in a study of Graves' ophthalmopathy and Graves' hyperthyroidism. MiXCR, applied by TCRdb to the multiplex PCR reads, yields one record per CDR3 protein. This table has 1 million to 1.3 million distinct CDR3 sequences, approximately 35% appearing once. Sequencing was done on a sample of peripheral blood or thyroid tissue (not recorded which). Receptors were obtained from an adult man with Graves' hyperthyroidism. Both conserved end residues are part of each CDR3. Each record gives: CDR3 length, clone size, V gene, D gene, J gene, CDR3 DNA, CDR3 protein. The D gene is left open where the match is weak. The size entry is marked missing in some rows and otherwise reads once, few, many or a size class.

17	.	TRBV27	TRBD1	TRBJ1-1	TGTGCCAGCAGCCCAAGAGGAAACAGGGGGATGGGGACTGAAGCTTTCTTT	CASSPRGNRGMGTEAFF
13	.	TRBV7-2	.	TRBJ1-5	TGTGCCAGCAGCTTAAGTTTCGCGGAGCCCCAGCATTTT	CASSLSFAEPQHF
18	.	TRBV20-1	TRBD1	TRBJ1-4	TGCAGTGCTAGAGGCGCACAGGGGGGAGGTGCAACTAATGAAAAACTGTTTTTT	CSARGAQGGGATNEKLFF
13	many	TRBV20-1	.	TRBJ1-1	TGCAGTGCTAGAAGCGGCGTATACACTGAAGCTTTCTTT	CSARSGVYTEAFF
16	.	TRBV4-3	.	TRBJ1-4	TGCGCCAGCAGCCAAGGGGTTTCGGCTCCGGGCGAAAAACTGTTTTTT	CASSQGVSAPGEKLFF
14	many	TRBV5-6	.	TRBJ1-5	TGTGCCAGCAGCTTTTGGGGGTCCAGTCAGCCCCAGCATTTT	CASSFWGSSQPQHF
14	once	TRBV10-2	.	TRBJ2-7	TGCGCCAGCAGTGAGCCGGAGAGCTCCTACGAGCAGTACTTC	CASSEPESSYEQYF
15	.	TRBV14	.	TRBJ2-5	TGTGCCAGCAGCCAAGATCCTTCGCAGTCGGAGACCCAGTACTTC	CASSQDPSQSETQYF
14	.	TRBV11-2	.	TRBJ2-2	TGTGCCAGCAGCTCTTGGGGGCAGACCGGGGAGCTGTTTTTT	CASSSWGQTGELFF
16	.	TRBV20-1	.	TRBJ1-5	TGCAGTGCTCGGAAAGAACAGGGATGGGACTTGCAGCCCCAGCATTTT	CSARKEQGWDLQPQHF
16	.	TRBV24-1	TRBD1	TRBJ1-5	TGTGCCACCAGTGATGGGACAGGGGCGAGCAATCAGCCCCAGCATTTT	CATSDGTGASNQPQHF
11	.	TRBV5-1	.	TRBJ1-2	TGCGCCAGCAGAGTCGGAAATGGCTACACCTTC	CASRVGNGYTF
14	many	TRBV7-2	.	TRBJ1-5	TGTGCCAGCAGCTTAGAGATGGCGTCACAGCCCCAGCATTTT	CASSLEMASQPQHF
16	once	TRBV20-1	TRBD1	TRBJ2-7	TGCAGTGCCGATCACACGGGACAGGTTAAATGGTACGAGCAGTACTTC	CSADHTGQVKWYEQYF
12	.	TRBV20-1	.	TRBJ1-5	TGCAGTGCCCAGATAGGCAATCAGCCCCAGCATTTT	CSAQIGNQPQHF
15	.	TRBV7-9	.	TRBJ2-5	TGTGCCAGCACCAATACGGTGAACACTGAAGAGACCCAGTACTTC	CASTNTVNTEETQYF
15	many	TRBV25-1	.	TRBJ2-5	TGTGCCAGCAGTGTATGGGACCGGTCTCAAGAGACCCAGTACTTC	CASSVWDRSQETQYF
15	many	TRBV29-1	.	TRBJ2-7	TGCAGCGTTGAAGGGCCGGGGTCACGCCCTTACGAGCAGTACTTC	CSVEGPGSRPYEQYF
16	many	TRBV20-1	TRBD1	TRBJ1-2	TGCAGTGCTAGAACTGAACCGGGACAGGGACCATATGGCTACACCTTC	CSARTEPGQGPYGYTF
15	many	TRBV7-8	TRBD1	TRBJ1-4	TGTGCCAGCAGCCCTCGACAGGGGTCTAATGAAAAACTGTTTTTT	CASSPRQGSNEKLFF
16	few	TRBV5-1	TRBD1	TRBJ2-7	TGCGCCAGCAGCCGACCGCCGGGACAGGCCACCTACGAGCAGTACTTC	CASSRPPGQATYEQYF
13	.	TRBV25-1	TRBD1	TRBJ1-6	TGTGCCAGCCCAATGACAGGGAACTCACCCCTCCACTTT	CASPMTGNSPLHF
16	.	TRBV25-1	.	TRBJ1-2	TGTGCCACCAACCAGGCTCCATTTCAGGGAGGTTATGGCTACACCTTC	CATNQAPFQGGYGYTF
15	.	TRBV19	.	TRBJ1-5	TGTGCCAGTAGTCTAAGACCACAGTACAATCAGCCCCAGCATTTT	CASSLRPQYNQPQHF
17	.	TRBV11-2	TRBD1	TRBJ1-1	TGTGCCAGCAGCTTATCCCAGGGGGGAAGACTGAACACTGAAGCTTTCTTT	CASSLSQGGRLNTEAFF
15	few	TRBV11-2	.	TRBJ1-2	TGTGCCAGCAACACGCCCCGGGGGAATAACTATGGCTACACCTTC	CASNTPRGNNYGYTF
12	many	TRBV10-3	.	TRBJ2-5	TGTGCCATCAAAGACAGCCAAGAGACCCAGTACTTC	CAIKDSQETQYF
14	many	TRBV29-1	.	TRBJ2-2	TGCAGCGTTGAAGGGGGGGGCGCTCCCGGGGAGCTGTTTTTT	CSVEGGGAPGELFF